Given below is one T cell receptor (beta chain) in context. As processed by the authors: It was from reference gene primer amplification that nucleated cell counts were estimated. The assay was immunoSEQ multiplex PCR, and TCRdb's table has in-frame clones only and misses some. V and J calls and clone size are those listed in that table; D and trimming were worked out from the DNA. The table has under 25,000 clones, roughly 80% seen once. This entry is derived from a study of blood T cell repertoires in COVID-19. About the study: Acute and convalescent COVID-19 specimens originated in the United States, Italy and Spain. In each case, the material was cDNA or gDNA derived from T cells, B-cell-depleted T cells, or PBMCs.

The ends lost 0 bases at V and 7 bases at J; junction bases unmatched: 6. This CDR3 is 15 amino acids long. The germline V gene encodes CDR1 SGHNT and CDR2 YYREEE (reference sequence). This TCR derives from a woman aged 80 or over with acute or convalescent COVID-19. The chain links TRBV5-4 to TRBJ1-4, with 7 bases fitting TRBD1. Sequencing was carried out using peripheral blood. The CDR3: CASSLEGTVGEKLFF. As DNA, the CDR3 is TGTGCCAGCAGCTTGGAAGGGACAGTTGGTGAAAAACTGTTTTTT.